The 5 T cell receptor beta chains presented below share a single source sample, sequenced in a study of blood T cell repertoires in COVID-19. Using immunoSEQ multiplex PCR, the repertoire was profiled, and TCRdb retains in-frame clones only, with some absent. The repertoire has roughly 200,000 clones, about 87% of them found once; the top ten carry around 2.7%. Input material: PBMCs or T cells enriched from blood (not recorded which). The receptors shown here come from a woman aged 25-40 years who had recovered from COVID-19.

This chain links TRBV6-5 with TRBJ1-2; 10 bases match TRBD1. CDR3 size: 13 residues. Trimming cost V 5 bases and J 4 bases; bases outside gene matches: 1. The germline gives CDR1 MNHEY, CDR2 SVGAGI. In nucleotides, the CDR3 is TGTGCCAGCAGTCGACAGGGGGCCTATGGCTACACCTTC. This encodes CASSRQGAYGYTF.

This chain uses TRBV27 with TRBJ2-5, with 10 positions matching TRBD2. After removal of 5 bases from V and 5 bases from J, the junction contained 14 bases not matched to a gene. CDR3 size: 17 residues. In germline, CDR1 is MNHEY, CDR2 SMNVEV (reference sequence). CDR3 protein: CASSRSSGGGGWETQYF. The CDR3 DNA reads TGTGCCAGCAGTCGGTCTAGCGGGGGAGGAGGGTGGGAGACCCAGTACTTC.

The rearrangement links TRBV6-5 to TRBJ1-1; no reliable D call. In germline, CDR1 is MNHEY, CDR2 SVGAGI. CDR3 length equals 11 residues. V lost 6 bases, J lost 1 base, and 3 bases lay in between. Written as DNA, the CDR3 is TGTGCCAGCAGCCGGAACACTGAAGCTTTCTTT. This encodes CASSRNTEAFF.

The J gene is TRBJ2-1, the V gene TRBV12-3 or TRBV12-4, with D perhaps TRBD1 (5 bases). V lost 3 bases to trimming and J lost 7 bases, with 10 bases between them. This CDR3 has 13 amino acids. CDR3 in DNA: TGTGCCAGCAGTTTGGGCAGGGTGAATGAGCAGTTCTTC. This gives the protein CASSLGRVNEQFF.

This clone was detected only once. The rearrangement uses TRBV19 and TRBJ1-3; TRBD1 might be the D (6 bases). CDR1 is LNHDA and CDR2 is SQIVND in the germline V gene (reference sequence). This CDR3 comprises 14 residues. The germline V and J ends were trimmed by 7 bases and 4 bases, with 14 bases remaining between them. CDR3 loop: CASNVGAGGNTIYF. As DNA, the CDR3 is TGTGCCAGTAATGTGGGGGCTGGAGGAAACACCATATATTTT.